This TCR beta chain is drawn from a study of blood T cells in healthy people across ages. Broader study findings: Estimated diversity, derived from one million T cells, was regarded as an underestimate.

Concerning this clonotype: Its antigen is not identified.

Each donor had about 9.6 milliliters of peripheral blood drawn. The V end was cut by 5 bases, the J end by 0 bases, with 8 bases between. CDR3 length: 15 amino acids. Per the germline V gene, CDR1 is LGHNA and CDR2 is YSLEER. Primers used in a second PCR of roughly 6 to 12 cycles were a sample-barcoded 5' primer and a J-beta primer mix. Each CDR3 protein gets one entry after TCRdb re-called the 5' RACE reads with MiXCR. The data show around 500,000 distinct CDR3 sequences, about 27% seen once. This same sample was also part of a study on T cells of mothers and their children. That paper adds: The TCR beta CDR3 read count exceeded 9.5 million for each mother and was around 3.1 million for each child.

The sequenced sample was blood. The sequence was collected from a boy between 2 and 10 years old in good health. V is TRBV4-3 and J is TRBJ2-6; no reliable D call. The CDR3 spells CASSSHPSGANVLTF. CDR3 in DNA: TGCGCCAGCAGCTCACACCCCTCTGGGGCCAACGTCCTGACTTTC.